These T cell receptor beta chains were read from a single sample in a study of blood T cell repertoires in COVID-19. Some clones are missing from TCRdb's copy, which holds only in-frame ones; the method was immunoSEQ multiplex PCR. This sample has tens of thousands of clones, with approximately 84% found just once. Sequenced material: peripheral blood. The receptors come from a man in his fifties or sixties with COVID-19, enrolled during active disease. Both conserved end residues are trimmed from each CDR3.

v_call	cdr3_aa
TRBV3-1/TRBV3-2	ASSPNRQGAGEKLF
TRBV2	ASRPTHRGNQPQH
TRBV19	ASSIGDLATDTQY
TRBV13	ASSWGQGITQY
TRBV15	ATSRATNRGRSRGTEAF
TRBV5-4	ASSRTGNNPSPLH
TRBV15	ATSRERPRGVLNEQF
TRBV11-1	ASSPLDRGFAF
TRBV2	ASNPGNYGYT
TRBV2	ASSKRGLNTGELF
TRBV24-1	ATSDLGGGVAF
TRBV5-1	ASRPGYRGRGEKLF
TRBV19	ASKAGVDYEKLF
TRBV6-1	ASSGTPGNGGEKLF
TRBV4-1	ASSQATGGMSNQPQH
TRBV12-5	ASGPNGNTIY
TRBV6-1	ASSDRQGFGSGNTIY
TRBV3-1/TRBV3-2	ASSQGLAAQPQH
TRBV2	ASRGRMENGYT
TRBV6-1	ASSEGLSTDTQY
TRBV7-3	ASRRAGANVLT
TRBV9	ASSPNESGGLYEQY
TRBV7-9	ASKVSENTGELF
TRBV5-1	ASSPQDSQETQY
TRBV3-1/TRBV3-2	ASSGDEDRDRVGNTEAF
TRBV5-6	ASSYGQPSYEQY
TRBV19	ASKLTGDHQETQY
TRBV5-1	ASSYYDRGPGELF
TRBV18	ASSLGQNTEAF
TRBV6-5	ASRFGRANTEAF
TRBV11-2	ASSQSGKGLGKETQY
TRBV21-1	ASSKVRSRLGGNEQY
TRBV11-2	ASSLEARGDTQY
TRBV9	ASSVSGGVPGQETQY
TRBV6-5	ASTRGTAYEQY
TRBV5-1	ASSFSAGETQY
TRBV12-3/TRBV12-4	ASSWGVSYEQY
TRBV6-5	ASSWTGPETQY
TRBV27	ARSRRGGYT
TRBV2	ASSLGALRNSPLH
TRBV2	ASSYQGGSFNEQF
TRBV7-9	ASSRADTGELF
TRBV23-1	ASSQSTRDRRDNEKLF
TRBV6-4	AILGGDTQY
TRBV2	ASSVGLAGSTDTQY
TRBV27	ASSSTRGSEAF
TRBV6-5	ASSYSGRVVKGEAF
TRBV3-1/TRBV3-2	ASSHLGTGISYEQY
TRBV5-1	ASRLQGAREETQY
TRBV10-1	ASSESQTDTQY
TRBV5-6	ASSLTTTWEVKNIQY
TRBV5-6	ASSPDPGQGNTIY